This TCR beta chain emerged from a study of T cell clonality in common variable immunodeficiency. Overall study findings and caveats: Fewer TCRbeta clones were shared among CVID subjects than controls. CVID subjects had higher TCRbeta clonality than healthy controls, most marked in about a third. Fewer deletions and N-nucleotide insertions were reportedly seen in common variable immunodeficiency TCR beta sequences.

This clone showed up many times. Antigen: not known. The CDR3 end is not reached by the read, which stops 3 residues before it; the germline J gene fills it in. CDR3 length: 15 residues. V lost 1 base and J 1 base, leaving 8 bases between the germline ends. Germline values: CDR1 SGHTA, CDR2 FQGNSA. The table came from immunoSEQ multiplex PCR; TCRdb's copy has only in-frame clones and leaves some out. The sample lists 25,000 to 35,000 clones, none appearing once, the ten largest making up 3.2%. Most patients and controls had Caucasian heritage. Each donor provided roughly 5 to 8 ml of heparinized whole blood.

This rearrangement joins TRBV7-2 to TRBJ2-1; D call uncertain. The specimen sequenced was peripheral blood mononuclear cells. This TCR derives from a human donor with common variable immunodeficiency. The covered CDR3 bases are TGTGCCAGCAGCTTAGTTCCTAGATCCTACAATGAG. It specifies CASSLVPRSYNE. The entire CDR3 is CASSLVPRSYNEQFF.